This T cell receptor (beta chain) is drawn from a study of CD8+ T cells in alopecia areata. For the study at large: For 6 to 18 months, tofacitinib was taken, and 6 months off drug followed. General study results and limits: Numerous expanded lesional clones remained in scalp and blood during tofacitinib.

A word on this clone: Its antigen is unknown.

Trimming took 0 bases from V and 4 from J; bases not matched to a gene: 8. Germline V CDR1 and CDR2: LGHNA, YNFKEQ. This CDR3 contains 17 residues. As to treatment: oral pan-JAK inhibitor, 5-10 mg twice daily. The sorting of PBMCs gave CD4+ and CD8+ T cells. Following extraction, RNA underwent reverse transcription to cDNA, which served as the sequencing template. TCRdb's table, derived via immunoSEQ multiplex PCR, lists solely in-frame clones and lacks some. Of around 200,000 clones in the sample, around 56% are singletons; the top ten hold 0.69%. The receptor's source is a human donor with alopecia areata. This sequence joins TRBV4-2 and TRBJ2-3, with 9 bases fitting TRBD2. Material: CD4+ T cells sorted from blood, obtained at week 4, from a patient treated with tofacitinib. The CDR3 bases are TGTGCCAGCAGCCAAGAGTCGGTAGCGGGAGTGCCAGATACGCAGTATTTT. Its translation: CASSQESVAGVPDTQYF.